This paragraph covers one TCR beta chain sequence. The study drew its donors from healthy HIV-negative adults without recent acute infections or vaccinations. Method: immunoSEQ multiplex PCR; TCRdb's copy keeps in-frame clones and lacks some. Counted here are hundreds of thousands of clones, less than 98% occurring once; the ten biggest clones make up approximately 0.057%. Germline CDR1 reads SEHNR; CDR2 reads FQNEAQ (reference sequence). Between the trimmed V and J ends, which lost 5 bases and 2 bases, there was a span of 11 bases. This CDR3 contains 14 residues. The sample belongs to a study of shared clonotypes between healthy human individuals.

This sequence was found in a woman aged 25 to 39 in good health. The specimen sequenced was naive CD4+ T cells sorted from blood. Subset indicated: CD45RA+ positively selected. The chain is built from TRBV7-9 and TRBJ2-3; no definite D call. This chain's CDR3 is CASSANTFTDTQYF. Here the CDR3 DNA reads TGTGCCAGCAGCGCAAACACGTTCACAGATACGCAGTATTTT.